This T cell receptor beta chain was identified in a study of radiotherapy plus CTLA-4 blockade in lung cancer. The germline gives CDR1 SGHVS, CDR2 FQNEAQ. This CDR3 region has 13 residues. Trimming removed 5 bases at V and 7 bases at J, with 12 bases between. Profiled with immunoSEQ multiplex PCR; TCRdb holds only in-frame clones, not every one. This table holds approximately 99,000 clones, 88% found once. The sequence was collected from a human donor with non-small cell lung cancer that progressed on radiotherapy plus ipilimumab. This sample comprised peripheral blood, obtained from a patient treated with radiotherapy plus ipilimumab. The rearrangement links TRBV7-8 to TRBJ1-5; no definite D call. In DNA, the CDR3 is TGTGCCAGCAGCCTCGACACGGTGCAGCCCCAGCATTTT. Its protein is CASSLDTVQPQHF.